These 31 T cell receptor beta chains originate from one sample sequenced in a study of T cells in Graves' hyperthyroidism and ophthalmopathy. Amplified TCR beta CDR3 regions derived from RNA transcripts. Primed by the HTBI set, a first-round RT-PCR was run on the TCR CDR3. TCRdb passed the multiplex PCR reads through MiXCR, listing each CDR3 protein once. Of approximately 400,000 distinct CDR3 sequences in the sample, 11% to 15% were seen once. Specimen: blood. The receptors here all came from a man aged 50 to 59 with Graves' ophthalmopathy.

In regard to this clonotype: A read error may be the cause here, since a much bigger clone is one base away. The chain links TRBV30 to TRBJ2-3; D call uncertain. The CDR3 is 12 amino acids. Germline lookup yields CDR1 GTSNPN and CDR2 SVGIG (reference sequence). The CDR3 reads CAWSLLSDMQYF. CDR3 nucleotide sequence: TGTGCCTGGAGTTTACTTTCAGATATGCAGTATTTT.

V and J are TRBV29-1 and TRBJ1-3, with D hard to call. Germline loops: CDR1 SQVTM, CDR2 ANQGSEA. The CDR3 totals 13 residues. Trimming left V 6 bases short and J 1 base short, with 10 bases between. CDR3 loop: CSVPDTSGNTIYF. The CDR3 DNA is TGCAGCGTGCCCGACACGTCTGGAAACACCATATATTTT.

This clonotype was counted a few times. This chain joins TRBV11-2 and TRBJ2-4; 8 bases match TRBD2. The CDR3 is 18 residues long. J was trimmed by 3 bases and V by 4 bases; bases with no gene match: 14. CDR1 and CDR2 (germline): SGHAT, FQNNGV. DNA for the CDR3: TGTGCCAGCAGCTCCCGGTTTAGCGGGATTATTGGCAAAAACATTCAGTACTTC. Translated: CASSSRFSGIIGKNIQYF. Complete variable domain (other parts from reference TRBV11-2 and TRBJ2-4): EAGVAQSPRYKIIEKRQSVAFWCNPISGHATLYWYQQILGQGPKLLIQFQNNGVVDDSQLPKDRFSAERLKGVDSTLKIQPAKLEDSAVYLCASSSRFSGIIGKNIQYFGAGTRLSVL.

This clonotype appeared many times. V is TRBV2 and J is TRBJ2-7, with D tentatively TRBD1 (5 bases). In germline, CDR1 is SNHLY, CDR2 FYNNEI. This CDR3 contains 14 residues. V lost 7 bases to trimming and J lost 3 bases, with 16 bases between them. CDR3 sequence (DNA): TGTGCCAGCATCCCCAGGGCCCAATACTACGAGCAGTACTTC. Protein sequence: CASIPRAQYYEQYF.

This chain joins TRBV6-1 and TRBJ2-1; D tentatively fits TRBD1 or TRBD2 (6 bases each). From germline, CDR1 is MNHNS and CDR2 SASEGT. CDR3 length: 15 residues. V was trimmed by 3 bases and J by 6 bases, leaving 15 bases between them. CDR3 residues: CASSESTRGGNEQFF. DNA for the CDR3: TGTGCCAGCAGTGAGTCAACCAGGGGAGGCAATGAGCAGTTCTTC.

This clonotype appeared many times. The CDR3 loop reads CASSPGGKQPQHF. The DNA of the CDR3 is TGTGCCAGCTCACCAGGCGGGAAGCAGCCCCAGCATTTT. V gene TRBV18 combines with J gene TRBJ1-5; D is unresolved. The V end was cut by 2 bases, the J end by 7 bases, with 9 bases between. Germline CDR1 KGHSH, CDR2 LQKENI. The CDR3 totals 13 residues.

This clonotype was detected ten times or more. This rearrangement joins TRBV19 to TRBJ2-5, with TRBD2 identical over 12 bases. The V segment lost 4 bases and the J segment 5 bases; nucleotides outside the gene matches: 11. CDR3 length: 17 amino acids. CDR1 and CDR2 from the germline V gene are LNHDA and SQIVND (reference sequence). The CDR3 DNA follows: TGTGCCAGTAGTACCTCTAGCGGGAGGGCCCGTTTGGAGACCCAGTACTTC. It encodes CASSTSSGRARLETQYF.

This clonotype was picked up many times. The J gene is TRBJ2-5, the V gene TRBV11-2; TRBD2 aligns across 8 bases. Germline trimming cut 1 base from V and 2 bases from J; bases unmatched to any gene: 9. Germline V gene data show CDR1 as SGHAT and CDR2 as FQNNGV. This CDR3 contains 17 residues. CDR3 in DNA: TGTGCCAGCAGCTTAGGGGTTCGGGGGGGCCTGCAAGAGACCCAGTACTTC. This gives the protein CASSLGVRGGLQETQYF.

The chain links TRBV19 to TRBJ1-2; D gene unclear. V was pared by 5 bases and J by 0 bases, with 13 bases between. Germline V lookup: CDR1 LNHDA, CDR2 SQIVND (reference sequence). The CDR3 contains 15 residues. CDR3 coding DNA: TGTGCCAGTAGTGGAGAAAACAGACCTAACTATGGCTACACCTTC. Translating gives CASSGENRPNYGYTF. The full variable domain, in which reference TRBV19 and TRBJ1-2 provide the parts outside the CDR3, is DGGITQSPKYLFRKEGQNVTLSCEQNLNHDAMYWYRQDPGQGLRLIYYSQIVNDFQKGDIAEGYSVSREKKESFPLTVTSAQKNPTAFYLCASSGENRPNYGYTFGSGTRLTVV.

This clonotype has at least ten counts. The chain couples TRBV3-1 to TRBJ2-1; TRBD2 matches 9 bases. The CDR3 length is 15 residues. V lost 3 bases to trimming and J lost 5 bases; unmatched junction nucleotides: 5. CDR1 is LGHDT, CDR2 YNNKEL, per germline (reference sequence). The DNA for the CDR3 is TGTGCCAGCAGCCATGTACGGACTAGCGACAATGAGCAGTTCTTC. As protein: CASSHVRTSDNEQFF.

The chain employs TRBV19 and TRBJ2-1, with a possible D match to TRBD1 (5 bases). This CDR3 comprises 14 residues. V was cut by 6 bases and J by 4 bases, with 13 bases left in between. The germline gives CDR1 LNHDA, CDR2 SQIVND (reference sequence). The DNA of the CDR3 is TGTGCCAGTAGGGGGCGTTCCGGATACAATGAGCAGTTCTTC. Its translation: CASRGRSGYNEQFF.

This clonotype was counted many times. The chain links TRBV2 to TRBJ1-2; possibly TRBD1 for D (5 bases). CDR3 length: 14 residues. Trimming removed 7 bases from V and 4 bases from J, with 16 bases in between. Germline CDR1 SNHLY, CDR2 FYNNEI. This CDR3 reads CASTGAGEFYGYTF. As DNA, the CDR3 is TGTGCCAGCACCGGGGCCGGGGAGTTCTATGGCTACACCTTC.

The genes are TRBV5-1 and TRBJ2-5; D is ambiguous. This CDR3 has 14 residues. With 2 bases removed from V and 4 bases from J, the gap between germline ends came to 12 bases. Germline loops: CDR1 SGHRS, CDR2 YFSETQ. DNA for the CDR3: TGCGCCAGCAGCTTCATCGGCGTGGGAGAGACCCAGTACTTC. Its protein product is CASSFIGVGETQYF.

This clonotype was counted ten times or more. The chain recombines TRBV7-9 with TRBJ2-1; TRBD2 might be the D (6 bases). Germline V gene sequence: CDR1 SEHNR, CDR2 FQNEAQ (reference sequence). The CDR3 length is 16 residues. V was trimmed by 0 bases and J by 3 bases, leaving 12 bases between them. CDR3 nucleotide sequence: TGTGCCAGCAGCTTAGCGCGGGGAGGAAGCTACAATGAGCAGTTCTTC. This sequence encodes CASSLARGGSYNEQFF. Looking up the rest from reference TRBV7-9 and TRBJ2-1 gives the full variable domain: DTGVSQNPRHKITKRGQNVTFRCDPISEHNRLYWYRQTLGQGPEFLTYFQNEAQLEKSRLLSDRFSAERPKGSFSTLEIQRTEQGDSAMYLCASSLARGGSYNEQFFGPGTRLTVL.

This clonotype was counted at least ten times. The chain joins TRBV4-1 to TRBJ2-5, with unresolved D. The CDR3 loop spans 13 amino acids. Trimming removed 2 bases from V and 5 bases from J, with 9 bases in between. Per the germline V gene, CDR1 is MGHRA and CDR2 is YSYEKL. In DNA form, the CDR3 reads TGCGCCAGCAGCCAACAGTCCGTGGAGACCCAGTACTTC. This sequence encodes CASSQQSVETQYF.

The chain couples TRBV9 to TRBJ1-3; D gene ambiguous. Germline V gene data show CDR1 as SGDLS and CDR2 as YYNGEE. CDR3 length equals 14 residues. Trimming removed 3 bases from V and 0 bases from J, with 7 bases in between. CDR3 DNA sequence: TGTGCCAGCAGCGGGCCAGTCTCTGGAAACACCATATATTTT. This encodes CASSGPVSGNTIYF.

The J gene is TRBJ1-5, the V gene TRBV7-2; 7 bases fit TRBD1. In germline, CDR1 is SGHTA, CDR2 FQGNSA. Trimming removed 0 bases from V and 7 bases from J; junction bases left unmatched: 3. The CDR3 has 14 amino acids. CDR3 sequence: CASSLAKGAQPQHF. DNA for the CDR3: TGTGCCAGCAGCTTAGCGAAGGGGGCACAGCCCCAGCATTTT.

The CDR3: CATSAPGWSSPLHF. As DNA, the CDR3 is TGTGCCACCTCGGCCCCCGGTTGGAGTTCACCCCTCCACTTT. The chain joins TRBV25-1 to TRBJ1-6; D unresolved. Germline V gene sequence: CDR1 MGHDK, CDR2 SYGVNS. The V gene lost 10 bases and the J gene lost 9 bases, with 19 bases spanning the gap. The CDR3 runs to 14 residues.

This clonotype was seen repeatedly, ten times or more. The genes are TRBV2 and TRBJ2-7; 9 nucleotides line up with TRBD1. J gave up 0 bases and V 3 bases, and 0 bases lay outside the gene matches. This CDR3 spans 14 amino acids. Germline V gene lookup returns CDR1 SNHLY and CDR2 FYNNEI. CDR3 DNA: TGTGCCAGCAGTGAGGGACAGGGCTCCTACGAGCAGTACTTC. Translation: CASSEGQGSYEQYF.

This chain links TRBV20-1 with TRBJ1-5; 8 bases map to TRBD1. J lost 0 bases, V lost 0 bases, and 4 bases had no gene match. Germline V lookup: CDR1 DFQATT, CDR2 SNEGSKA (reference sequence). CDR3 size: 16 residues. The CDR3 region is CSARDDRGYSNQPQHF. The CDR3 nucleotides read TGCAGTGCTAGAGACGACAGGGGATATAGCAATCAGCCCCAGCATTTT.

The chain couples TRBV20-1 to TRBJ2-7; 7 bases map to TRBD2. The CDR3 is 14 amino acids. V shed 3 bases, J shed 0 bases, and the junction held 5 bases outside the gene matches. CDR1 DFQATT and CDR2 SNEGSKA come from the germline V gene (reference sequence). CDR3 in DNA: TGCAGTGCTAGTCGGGCTAGCGGCTCCTACGAGCAGTACTTC. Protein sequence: CSASRASGSYEQYF.

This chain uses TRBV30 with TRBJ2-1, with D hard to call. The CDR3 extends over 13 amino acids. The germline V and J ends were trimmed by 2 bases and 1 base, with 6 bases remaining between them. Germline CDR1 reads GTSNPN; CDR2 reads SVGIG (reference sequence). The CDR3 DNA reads TGTGCCTGGAGTTCCGAATCCTACAATGAGCAGTTCTTC. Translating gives CAWSSESYNEQFF.

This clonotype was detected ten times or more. The CDR3 reads CASSNGRSFTSYEQYF. DNA for the CDR3: TGCGCCAGCAGTAATGGACGGTCCTTTACCTCCTACGAGCAGTACTTC. The chain recombines TRBV5-1 with TRBJ2-7; D not resolved. There are 16 residues in the CDR3. The V gene lost 5 bases and the J gene lost 0 bases, with 18 bases spanning the gap. The V gene's germline CDR1 is SGHRS and CDR2 YFSETQ.

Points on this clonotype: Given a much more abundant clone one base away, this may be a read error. The chain's CDR3 is CSVEGQENTEAFF. The CDR3 DNA is TGCAGCGTTGAGGGACAGGAGAACACTGAAGCTTTCTTT. The chain recombines TRBV29-1 with TRBJ1-1; TRBD1 matches at 8 bases. Germline CDR1 reads SQVTM; CDR2 reads ANQGSEA. The CDR3 extends over 13 amino acids. V lost 3 bases, J lost 1 base, and 1 base stayed unmatched.

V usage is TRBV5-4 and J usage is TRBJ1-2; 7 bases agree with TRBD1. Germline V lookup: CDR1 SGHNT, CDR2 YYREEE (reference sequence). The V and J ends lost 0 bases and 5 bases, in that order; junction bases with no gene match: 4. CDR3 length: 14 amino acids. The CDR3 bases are TGTGCCAGCAGCTTGGCCTCGACAGGGTATGGCTACACCTTC. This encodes CASSLASTGYGYTF.

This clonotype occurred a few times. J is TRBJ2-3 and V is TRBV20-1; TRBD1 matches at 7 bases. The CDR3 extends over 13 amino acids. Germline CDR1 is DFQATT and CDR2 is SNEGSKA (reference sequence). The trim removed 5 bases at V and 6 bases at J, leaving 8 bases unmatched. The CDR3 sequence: CSASQGLIDTQYF. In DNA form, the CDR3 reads TGCAGTGCTTCACAGGGGCTAATCGATACGCAGTATTTT.

The CDR3 here is CSVGLAGVIETQYF. CDR3 sequence (DNA): TGCAGCGTTGGACTAGCGGGAGTCATAGAGACCCAGTACTTC. The chain couples TRBV29-1 to TRBJ2-5, with 12 nucleotides matching TRBD2. Trimming took 4 bases from V and 4 from J; bases not matched to a gene: 4. Germline CDR1 SQVTM, CDR2 ANQGSEA. The CDR3 has 14 amino acids.

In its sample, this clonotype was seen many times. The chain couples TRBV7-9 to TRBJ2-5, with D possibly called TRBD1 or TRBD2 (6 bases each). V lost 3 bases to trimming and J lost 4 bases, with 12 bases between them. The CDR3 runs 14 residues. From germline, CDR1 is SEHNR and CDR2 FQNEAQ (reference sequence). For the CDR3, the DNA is TGTGCCAGCAGCTTTACAGGGACTCCAGAGACCCAGTACTTC. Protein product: CASSFTGTPETQYF.

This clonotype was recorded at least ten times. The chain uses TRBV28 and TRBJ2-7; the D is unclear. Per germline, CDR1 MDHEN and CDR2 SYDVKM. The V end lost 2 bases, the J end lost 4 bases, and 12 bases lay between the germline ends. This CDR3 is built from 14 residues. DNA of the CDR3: TGTGCCAGCAGTTTAGAAGCGACTGATTACGAGCAGTACTTC. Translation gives CASSLEATDYEQYF.

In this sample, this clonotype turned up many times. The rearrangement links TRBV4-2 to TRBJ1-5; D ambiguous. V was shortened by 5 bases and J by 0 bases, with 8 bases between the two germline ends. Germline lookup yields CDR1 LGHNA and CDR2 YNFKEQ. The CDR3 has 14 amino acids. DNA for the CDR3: TGTGCCAGCAGCGGGGTCGGTAGCAATCAGCCCCAGCATTTT. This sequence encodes CASSGVGSNQPQHF.

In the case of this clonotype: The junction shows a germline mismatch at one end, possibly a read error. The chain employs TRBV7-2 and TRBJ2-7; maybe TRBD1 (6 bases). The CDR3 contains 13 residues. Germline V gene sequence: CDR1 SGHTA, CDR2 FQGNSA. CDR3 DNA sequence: TGCGCCAGCAGCCACCGGGACAACTACGAGCAGTACTTC. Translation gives CASSHRDNYEQYF.